Here is one T cell receptor (beta chain) with its context. Antigen unknown. Germline lookup yields CDR1 SEHNR and CDR2 FQNEAQ (reference sequence). The V and J ends lost 6 bases and 4 bases respectively, with 7 bases between them. This CDR3 contains 12 residues. This record comes from a study of a mutant IDH1 vaccine in newly diagnosed glioma. About the research overall: Vaccination followed radiotherapy alone by 4-6 weeks, or accompanied temozolomide cycles. Averaging 40.4 years of age, treated patients were approximately 62% male and 37.5% female. Pretreatment consisted of radiotherapy, temozolomide, or both, with most receiving both.

Study outcomes and limitations: Pseudoprogression seemingly bore no relation to changes in top peripheral T cell clonotypes.

Assay used: immunoSEQ multiplex PCR; TCRdb lists only in-frame clones, some missing. The data show about 30,000 clones, 87% seen once. Time point: week 5, during vaccination. Vaccine doses each comprised 300 ug of mutant IDH1 20-mer peptide, with topical imiquimod. This clonotype was obtained from a woman between 40 and 55 years old with glioma. Some clones in this sample may be carry-over from other donors' samples. Sequenced here: peripheral blood mononuclear cells (PBMCs), sampled from a glioma patient whose treatment included an IDH1 peptide vaccine. The V call is TRBV7-9, the J call TRBJ1-5, with D unresolved. DNA for the CDR3: TGTGCCAGCAGTTCAAAGAATCAGCCCCAGCATTTT. It specifies CASSSKNQPQHF.